Shown below are 27 T cell receptor beta chains from a single sample sequenced in a study of T cell responses to AZD1222 COVID-19 vaccine (dated by TCRdb to the early 2020s). Interpreted using the paper, the time point label stands for: baseline before first vaccination. The library was generated by the immunoSEQ multiplex PCR assay. Sourced from immuneACCESS, this table was stored by TCRdb with only in-frame sequences that have V and J called. A share of the clones is absent; for the studies checked, an unresolved V gene accounts for under half, and the remainder has no known explanation. Present in this sample are over 100,000 clones, roughly 84% of which were seen just once. About a sixth of the sample goes to the ten largest clones. Sequences were derived from peripheral blood, sampled on day 0 of AZD1222 vaccination. These receptors were obtained from an adult in good health.

The chain uses TRBV19 and TRBJ1-6, with 7 bases aligning to TRBD1. The CDR3 runs to 14 residues. Germline V lookup: CDR1 LNHDA, CDR2 SQIVND (reference sequence). V gave up 6 bases and J gave up 7 bases; unmatched junction bases: 6. The CDR3 region has the DNA TGTGCCAGTAGCGGGACAGCTAACAATTCACCCCTCCACTTT. Amino acids: CASSGTANNSPLHF.

J is TRBJ1-4 and V is TRBV11-2; D may be TRBD1 (6 bases). The ends were cut back, 6 bases at V and 0 bases at J, with 14 bases in the middle. The CDR3 is made up of 16 amino acids. Germline V gives CDR1 SGHAT, CDR2 FQNNGV. CDR3 amino acids: CASSYSRGSTNEKLFF. CDR3 coding DNA: TGTGCCAGCAGTTACTCCAGGGGTTCAACTAATGAAAAACTGTTTTTT.

J is TRBJ1-4 and V is TRBV13; D is ambiguous. CDR3 length: 15 amino acids. V was shortened by 4 bases and J by 0 bases, with 9 bases between the two germline ends. Germline CDR1 PRHDT, CDR2 FYEKMQ (reference sequence). This chain's CDR3 is CASSSQKATNEKLFF. The CDR3 DNA sequence: TGTGCCAGCAGCTCACAGAAAGCAACTAATGAAAAACTGTTTTTT.

This rearrangement joins TRBV30 to TRBJ2-2; tentative D call: TRBD1 (6 bases). V lost 0 bases to trimming and J lost 4 bases, with 9 bases between them. The CDR3 extends over 14 amino acids. CDR1 is GTSNPN and CDR2 is SVGIG in the germline V gene (reference sequence). Here the CDR3 reads CAWSVQGSTGELFF. As DNA, the CDR3 is TGTGCCTGGAGTGTACAGGGAAGCACCGGGGAGCTGTTTTTT.

V is TRBV30 and J is TRBJ1-1, with no clear D. CDR3 length: 13 amino acids. The germline CDR1 and CDR2 sequences are GTSNPN and SVGIG (reference sequence). Trimming removed 0 bases at V and 11 bases at J, with 16 bases between. Here the CDR3 reads CAWSVLAGPAAFF. As DNA, the CDR3 is TGTGCCTGGAGTGTACTCGCTGGCCCGGCCGCTTTCTTT.

V and J are TRBV28 and TRBJ1-2; D might be TRBD1 (6 bases). From germline, CDR1 is MDHEN and CDR2 SYDVKM. The CDR3 runs to 15 residues. With 3 bases removed from V and 3 bases from J, the gap between germline ends came to 14 bases. The CDR3 nucleotides are TGTGCCAGCAGTTTCCGGGGGCTCAGGGACTATGGCTACACCTTC. It translates to CASSFRGLRDYGYTF.

V gene TRBV7-8 combines with J gene TRBJ2-7, with D perhaps TRBD2 (6 bases). This CDR3 spans 17 amino acids. CDR1 is SGHVS, CDR2 FQNEAQ, per germline. V was trimmed by 1 base and J by 2 bases, leaving 18 bases between them. The CDR3 reads CASSLGASELRPYEQYF. The CDR3 bases are TGTGCCAGCAGCTTAGGGGCTAGCGAGTTACGCCCCTACGAGCAGTACTTC. Looking up the rest from reference TRBV7-8 and TRBJ2-7 gives the full variable domain: GAGVSQSPRYKVAKRGQDVALRCDPISGHVSLFWYQQALGQGPEFLTYFQNEAQLDKSGLPSDRFFAERPEGSVSTLKIQRTQQEDSAVYLCASSLGASELRPYEQYFGPGTRLTVT.

This clone was seen just once. The chain has TRBV5-6 and TRBJ1-1, with D possibly being TRBD1 (5 bases). The CDR3 is 16 residues long. V lost 4 bases and J lost 0, with 16 bases in between. The V gene's germline CDR1 is SGHDT and CDR2 YYEEEE. The CDR3 coding sequence is TGTGCCAGCAGCCGGGTACTAGGGACGGTGAACACTGAAGCTTTCTTT. Its translation is CASSRVLGTVNTEAFF. Full variable domain (outside the CDR3, taken from reference TRBV5-6 and TRBJ1-1): DAGVTQSPTHLIKTRGQQVTLRCSPKSGHDTVSWYQQALGQGPQFIFQYYEEEERQRGNFPDRFSGHQFPNYSSELNVNALLLGDSALYLCASSRVLGTVNTEAFFGQGTRLTVV.

This clone showed up just a few times. The chain recombines TRBV28 with TRBJ1-5, with D hard to call. The germline CDR1 and CDR2 sequences are MDHEN and SYDVKM. The CDR3 runs to 14 residues. The V gene lost 0 bases and the J gene lost 1 base, with 4 bases spanning the gap. The CDR3: CASSLWDSNQPQHF. In DNA, the CDR3 is TGTGCCAGCAGTTTATGGGACAGCAATCAGCCCCAGCATTTT. Complete variable domain (other parts from reference TRBV28 and TRBJ1-5): DVKVTQSSRYLVKRTGEKVFLECVQDMDHENMFWYRQDPGLGLRLIYFSYDVKMKEKGDIPEGYSVSREKKERFSLILESASTNQTSMYLCASSLWDSNQPQHFGDGTRLSIL.

CDR3 DNA sequence: TGTGCCAGCAGTTTATTACCCAGCTATGGCTACACCTTC. This gives the protein CASSLLPSYGYTF. The chain employs TRBV27 and TRBJ1-2; D is uncertain. Germline V CDR1 and CDR2: MNHEY, SMNVEV (reference sequence). The V and J ends lost 1 base and 4 bases respectively, with 7 bases between them. The CDR3 has 13 residues.

This chain connects TRBV20-1 to TRBJ2-7, with a possible D match to TRBD1 (6 bases). This CDR3 region has 11 residues. The V gene lost 8 bases and the J gene lost 6 bases, with 14 bases spanning the gap. Germline CDR1 DFQATT, CDR2 SNEGSKA (reference sequence). CDR3 sequence: CSMEQGPEQYF. The CDR3 DNA sequence: TGCAGTATGGAACAGGGACCCGAGCAGTACTTC.

The chain employs TRBV5-4 and TRBJ1-1, with unresolved D. The CDR3 runs 14 residues. CDR1 and CDR2 from the germline V gene are SGHNT and YYREEE (reference sequence). V lost 4 bases to trimming and J lost 4 bases, with 14 bases between them. CDR3 nucleotide sequence: TGTGCCAGCAGCCCCGACACGCCGGGCACTGAAGCTTTCTTT. Protein product: CASSPDTPGTEAFF.

The chain employs TRBV5-1 and TRBJ1-1, with 7 bases identical to TRBD1. This CDR3 contains 13 residues. Trimming took 5 bases from V and 5 from J; bases not matched to a gene: 6. Germline CDR1 SGHRS, CDR2 YFSETQ. CDR3 sequence: CASRETGWTEAFF. DNA for the CDR3: TGCGCCAGCAGGGAGACAGGGTGGACTGAAGCTTTCTTT.

This clone was found a few times. The CDR3 nucleotides read TGTGCCAGTAGTGAGGGGGCCATGAACACTGAAGCTTTCTTT. It yields the protein CASSEGAMNTEAFF. The V gene is TRBV19, the J gene TRBJ1-1, with 7 bases identical to TRBD1. Germline V CDR1 and CDR2: LNHDA, SQIVND (reference sequence). The V gene end was trimmed by 5 bases and the J gene end by 0 bases; junction bases not matched to a gene: 3. The CDR3 is 14 residues long. The full variable domain, its missing parts supplied by reference TRBV19 and TRBJ1-1, is DGGITQSPKYLFRKEGQNVTLSCEQNLNHDAMYWYRQDPGQGLRLIYYSQIVNDFQKGDIAEGYSVSREKKESFPLTVTSAQKNPTAFYLCASSEGAMNTEAFFGQGTRLTVV.

The CDR3 spells CASSLPSGSMVEQFF. CDR3 nucleotide sequence: TGCGCCAGCAGCTTGCCTAGCGGGAGTATGGTTGAGCAGTTCTTC. The gene calls are TRBV5-1 and TRBJ2-1; the match to TRBD2 covers 10 bases. Germline V CDR1 and CDR2: SGHRS, YFSETQ. This CDR3 is built from 15 residues. The V gene end was trimmed by 1 base and the J gene end by 9 bases; junction bases not matched to a gene: 7.

The chain combines TRBV7-8 with TRBJ2-7; D gene ambiguous. The germline CDR1 and CDR2 sequences are SGHVS and FQNEAQ. The CDR3 has 14 amino acids. V was shortened by 4 bases and J by 0 bases, with 10 bases between the two germline ends. The CDR3: CASSWLGVSYEQYF. CDR3 sequence (DNA): TGTGCCAGCAGCTGGTTGGGCGTCTCCTACGAGCAGTACTTC.

V usage is TRBV29-1 and J usage is TRBJ1-4, with TRBD1 as a possible D gene (6 bases). Germline V gene lookup returns CDR1 SQVTM and CDR2 ANQGSEA. V was pared by 6 bases and J by 8 bases, with 19 bases between. The CDR3 runs 14 residues. In DNA, the CDR3 is TGCAGCGTGGGAGGGAGAGTGGGGGCCGAAAAACTGTTTTTT. Translated: CSVGGRVGAEKLFF.

CDR3 in amino acids: CASSQAGDEQFF. As DNA, the CDR3 is TGTGCCAGCAGCCAAGCGGGCGATGAGCAGTTCTTC. The chain combines TRBV3-1 (or the pseudogene TRBV3-2) with TRBJ2-1; D remains ambiguous. CDR1 and CDR2 (germline): LGHDT, YNNKEL (reference sequence). Trimming removed 1 base at V and 8 bases at J, with 6 bases between. This CDR3 region has 12 residues.

The genes are TRBV7-3 and TRBJ1-1; no reliable D call. This CDR3 spans 13 amino acids. Trimming left V 5 bases short and J 1 base short, with 8 bases between. Germline CDR1 SGHTA, CDR2 FQGTGA. CDR3 coding DNA: TGTGCCAGCAGCCTCCGAAGGAACACTGAAGCTTTCTTT. It codes for CASSLRRNTEAFF.

The rearrangement links TRBV25-1 to TRBJ1-4; D is unresolved. V gave up 8 bases and J gave up 7 bases, with 14 bases separating them. The length of the CDR3 is 13 residues. From germline, CDR1 is MGHDK and CDR2 SYGVNS. The CDR3 spells CASALIGFEKLFF. As DNA, the CDR3 is TGTGCCAGCGCCCTGATAGGATTTGAAAAACTGTTTTTT.

The chain carries TRBV15 and TRBJ2-7, with D possibly matching TRBD2 (6 bases). This CDR3 has 12 residues. V gave up 6 bases and J gave up 3 bases, with 9 bases separating them. CDR1 is LNHNV, CDR2 YYDKDF, per germline (reference sequence). CDR3 sequence (DNA): TGTGCCACCAGTAGGGACTTCTACGAGCAGTACGTC. Protein sequence: CATSRDFYEQYV.

This chain joins TRBV7-2 and TRBJ2-5; the D is unclear. This CDR3 contains 16 residues. Germline CDR1 and CDR2: SGHTA and FQGNSA. V gave up 3 bases and J gave up 1 base, with 15 bases separating them. CDR3 protein: CASSLGLAPFQETQYF. In DNA, the CDR3 is TGTGCCAGCAGCTTGGGTTTAGCCCCTTTCCAAGAGACCCAGTACTTC.

This clone was found once. The V gene is TRBV5-1, the J gene TRBJ1-6; the match to TRBD1 covers 9 bases. This CDR3 is 18 amino acids long. V lost 0 bases and J lost 9; bases outside the gene matches: 13. Germline-derived CDR1 and CDR2 are SGHRS and YFSETQ. CDR3: CASSLEGTGTVLGSPLHF. Written as DNA, the CDR3 is TGCGCCAGCAGCTTGGAGGGGACAGGGACGGTATTGGGTTCACCCCTCCACTTT.

The gene calls are TRBV2 and TRBJ2-5; D is possibly TRBD1 (6 bases). CDR1 is SNHLY and CDR2 is FYNNEI in the germline V gene. Trimming took off 4 bases at V and 11 bases at J, with 11 bases between the two ends. The CDR3 contains 11 residues. CDR3 amino acids: CASSGPGTQYF. For the CDR3, the DNA is TGTGCCAGCAGTGGTCCCGGGACACAGTACTTC.

This chain links TRBV12-3 or TRBV12-4 with TRBJ2-7; 10 bases line up with TRBD2. This CDR3 region has 13 residues. V lost 8 bases and J lost 6; bases outside the gene matches: 7. The CDR3 region is CASRLAGAGEQYV. CDR3 nucleotide sequence: TGTGCCAGCCGCCTAGCGGGAGCCGGCGAGCAGTACGTC.

The CDR3: CASSHSWGLGGYTF. Written as DNA, the CDR3 is TGTGCCAGCAGCCATTCATGGGGATTGGGTGGCTACACCTTC. The gene calls are TRBV6-5 and TRBJ1-2; D is unresolved. The CDR3 extends over 14 amino acids. V shed 6 bases and J shed 7 bases, with 18 bases lying between them. Germline V gene data show CDR1 as MNHEY and CDR2 as SVGAGI.

The genes are TRBV7-6 and TRBJ2-3, with D possibly being TRBD1 or TRBD2 (5 bases each). The germline V and J ends were trimmed by 0 bases and 6 bases, with 13 bases remaining between them. Germline-derived CDR1 and CDR2 are SGHVS and FNYEAQ. The CDR3 is made up of 15 amino acids. CDR3 sequence reads: CASSLAPPGTDTQYF. CDR3 nucleotides: TGTGCCAGCAGCTTAGCTCCGCCGGGGACGGATACGCAGTATTTT.